The TCR beta chain under discussion was sequenced for a study of blood T cell repertoires in COVID-19. As handled by the study authors: Amplification from reference gene primers served as the basis for estimated nucleated cell counts. TCRdb keeps only in-frame clones here, not all; method: immunoSEQ multiplex PCR. The V and J calls and clone size are taken from that table; D and trimming were inferred from the DNA. The sample carries around 300,000 clones, around 88% recorded once. The germline CDR1 and CDR2 sequences are SGHRS and YFSETQ. The V and J ends lost 0 bases and 7 bases, in that order; junction bases with no gene match: 10. This CDR3 comprises 16 residues.

What was sequenced was peripheral blood. The sequence came from a woman aged 25 to 45 who had recovered from COVID-19. The gene calls are TRBV5-1 and TRBJ2-1, with 7 bases lining up with TRBD2. The CDR3, as DNA: TGCGCCAGCAGCTTGGGTCTGCGGGAGAGGGGAAATGAGCAGTTCTTC. This gives the protein CASSLGLRERGNEQFF.